The 23 T cell receptor beta chains reported below all come from one sample, sequenced in a study of shared clonotypes between healthy human individuals. Produced via immunoSEQ multiplex PCR; TCRdb's table is partial and in-frame only. The table has some 2,500,000 clones, over 85% seen once. The sequenced sample consisted of naive CD4+ T cells from PBMCs. The subset is: CD45RA+ positively selected. The receptors were gathered from a man between 18 and 35 years old in good health. Some clones in this sample may be carry-over from other donors' samples.

This clone was detected once. The chain joins TRBV4-2 to TRBJ2-1; D gene unclear. The V gene's germline CDR1 is LGHNA and CDR2 YNFKEQ. Trimming took off 0 bases at V and 2 bases at J, with 8 bases between the two ends. The CDR3 has 15 amino acids. CDR3 protein: CASSQEPGTYNEQFF. The CDR3 bases are TGTGCCAGCAGCCAAGAGCCCGGAACCTACAATGAGCAGTTCTTC.

The chain uses TRBV27 and TRBJ2-3; tentatively, D is TRBD1 or TRBD2 (5 bases each). There are 14 residues in the CDR3. With 6 bases removed from V and 6 bases from J, the gap between germline ends came to 16 bases. The germline gives CDR1 MNHEY, CDR2 SMNVEV (reference sequence). The CDR3 sequence is CASSQRGRRDTQYF. In DNA form, the CDR3 reads TGTGCCAGCAGCCAAAGGGGACGGCGGGATACGCAGTATTTT.

The chain employs TRBV7-2 and TRBJ2-7; D is unresolved. Trimming removed 0 bases at V and 1 base at J, with 7 bases between. Germline V gene data show CDR1 as SGHTA and CDR2 as FQGNSA. The CDR3 is made up of 14 amino acids. CDR3 in DNA: TGTGCCAGCAGCTTAGCGGGAACGTCCTACGAGCAGTACTTC. It is translated as CASSLAGTSYEQYF.

J is TRBJ1-2 and V is TRBV4-1, with D perhaps TRBD1 (5 bases). This CDR3 is 13 amino acids long. CDR1 is MGHRA and CDR2 is YSYEKL in the germline V gene. V dropped 4 bases and J dropped 0 bases, with 6 bases sitting between them. CDR3 sequence reads: CASSPGPNYGYTF. CDR3 nucleotide sequence: TGCGCCAGCAGCCCGGGACCTAACTATGGCTACACCTTC.

CDR3 sequence reads: CASRLTGGSGYEQYF. Written as DNA, the CDR3 is TGCGCCAGCAGGTTAACAGGGGGCAGCGGCTACGAGCAGTACTTC. This chain uses TRBV5-1 with TRBJ2-5; TRBD1 matches 9 bases. The end of the DNA is better explained by TRBJ2-7, so the J call may be wrong. CDR1 is SGHRS, CDR2 YFSETQ, per germline. The CDR3 is made up of 15 amino acids.

The rearrangement links TRBV28 to TRBJ2-7; D perhaps matches TRBD2 (5 bases). Between the trimmed V and J ends, which lost 5 bases and 3 bases, there was a span of 11 bases. The CDR3 consists of 13 residues. Germline loops: CDR1 MDHEN, CDR2 SYDVKM. The DNA for the CDR3 is TGTGCCAGCAGTCCCTCGGGGTTCTACGAGCAGTACTTC. As protein: CASSPSGFYEQYF.

The DNA of the CDR3 is TGTGCCAGCAGCCTATCCCCAGGACGCACAGATACGCAGTATTTT. Amino acid sequence: CASSLSPGRTDTQYF. The chain combines TRBV7-8 with TRBJ2-3; D is unclear. The CDR3 has 15 amino acids. Trimming shortened V by 5 bases and J by 1 base, and 13 bases separated the two germline ends. CDR1 SGHVS and CDR2 FQNEAQ come from the germline V gene.

This chain joins TRBV14 and TRBJ2-2, with TRBD1 identical over 11 bases. The V segment lost 3 bases and the J segment 5 bases; nucleotides outside the gene matches: 8. This CDR3 is built from 17 residues. Per germline, CDR1 SGHDN and CDR2 FVKESK. CDR3 loop: CASSHLPGQGVTGELFF. For the CDR3, the DNA is TGTGCCAGCAGCCACCTGCCGGGACAGGGGGTGACCGGGGAGCTGTTTTTT.

Comments on this clone: Other DNA sequences within the sample encode an identical CDR3. The chain joins TRBV27 to TRBJ1-1; no clear D. This CDR3 has 13 residues. Germline values: CDR1 MNHEY, CDR2 SMNVEV (reference sequence). The ends were cut back, 1 base at V and 1 base at J, with 4 bases in the middle. The CDR3 bases are TGTGCCAGCAGTTTATATAGGAACACTGAAGCTTTCTTT. Its translation is CASSLYRNTEAFF.

V and J are TRBV28 and TRBJ1-2, with 9 bases fitting TRBD1. CDR3 size: 15 residues. The germline CDR1 and CDR2 sequences are MDHEN and SYDVKM. Trimming took 6 bases from V and 4 from J; bases not matched to a gene: 9. The CDR3 DNA reads TGTGCCAGCAGCCAGATCCGGGACAGGGCCTATGGCTACACCTTC. It specifies CASSQIRDRAYGYTF.

The chain couples TRBV28 to TRBJ1-2; 9 nucleotides align to TRBD1. Trimming took 5 bases from V and 8 from J; bases not matched to a gene: 9. Germline values: CDR1 MDHEN, CDR2 SYDVKM. This CDR3 is built from 14 residues. The CDR3 DNA reads TGTGCCAGCAGTCTCTTGGGACAGGGTTGGGGCTACACCTTC. Encoded protein: CASSLLGQGWGYTF.

The chain couples TRBV5-1 to TRBJ2-5, with 10 bases that match TRBD2. The J segment lost 2 bases and the V segment lost 1 base, leaving 11 bases of the junction unmatched. Germline CDR1 SGHRS, CDR2 YFSETQ. CDR3 size: 18 residues. The CDR3, as DNA: TGCGCCAGCAGCTTGCGGCCTAGCGGGAGAGGAGGTCAAGAGACCCAGTACTTC. It encodes CASSLRPSGRGGQETQYF.

The chain couples TRBV15 to TRBJ1-1; D unresolved. CDR3 size: 15 residues. The germline V gene encodes CDR1 LNHNV and CDR2 YYDKDF (reference sequence). The V gene lost 0 bases and the J gene lost 6 bases, with 14 bases spanning the gap. The CDR3 here is CATSRDRRTGAEAFF. In DNA, the CDR3 is TGTGCCACCAGCAGAGATCGAAGGACTGGAGCTGAAGCTTTCTTT.

The rearrangement uses TRBV6-5 and TRBJ2-5, with D possibly matching TRBD2 (5 bases). V was clipped by 5 bases and J by 3 bases, with 10 bases between them. The CDR3 has 13 amino acids. In germline, CDR1 is MNHEY, CDR2 SVGAGI. This chain's CDR3 is CASSPGIEETQYF. CDR3 DNA: TGTGCCAGCAGTCCCGGGATTGAAGAGACCCAGTACTTC.

V usage is TRBV7-6 and J usage is TRBJ2-7; possibly TRBD2 for D (6 bases). Germline loops: CDR1 SGHVS, CDR2 FNYEAQ. The CDR3 length is 16 residues. Trimming took off 2 bases at V and 5 bases at J, with 19 bases between the two ends. In DNA, the CDR3 is TGTGCCAGCAGCTTACTCGGGCGGGGTCCTCCCCACGAGCAGTACTTC. Translating it yields CASSLLGRGPPHEQYF.

Turning to this clone: The sample contains more than one DNA sequence encoding this CDR3. This chain links TRBV6-6 with TRBJ2-7, with D unclear. V was trimmed by 6 bases and J by 3 bases, leaving 9 bases between them. This CDR3 is built from 12 residues. The germline CDR1 and CDR2 sequences are MNHNY and SVGAGI (reference sequence). The CDR3 loop is CASSSQGYEQYF. CDR3 coding DNA: TGTGCCAGCAGCTCCCAAGGCTACGAGCAGTACTTC.

This clone appeared once. The chain joins TRBV11-2 to TRBJ2-3, with 9 bases fitting TRBD2. The CDR3 is made up of 13 amino acids. Losses at the gene ends were 10 bases for V and 2 bases for J; bases not matched to a gene: 4. Germline V CDR1 and CDR2: SGHAT, FQNNGV. The DNA for the CDR3 is TGTGCCACGGGACTAGCTCACACAGATACGCAGTATTTT. Translated, it gives CATGLAHTDTQYF.

This chain joins TRBV6-4 and TRBJ2-3, with a weak D call TRBD1 (6 bases). The CDR3 is 13 residues long. From germline, CDR1 is MRHNA and CDR2 SNTAGT. Trimming pared 3 bases from V and 11 bases from J, leaving 15 bases between. CDR3 sequence (DNA): TGTGCCAGCAGTGAAGTTTACGAGACAGGGCAGTATTTT. Protein: CASSEVYETGQYF.

The rearrangement joins TRBV12-5 to TRBJ2-7; 7 positions match TRBD1. Germline V gene data show CDR1 as LGHNT and CDR2 as FRNRAP. This CDR3 spans 14 amino acids. Germline trimming cut 5 bases from V and 4 bases from J; bases unmatched to any gene: 8. The CDR3 DNA reads as TGTGCTAGTGGTGACAGGGAGAGGCGGTACGAGCAGTACTTC. This translates into CASGDRERRYEQYF.

The rearrangement links TRBV15 to TRBJ2-7, with 11 positions matching TRBD2. Germline loops: CDR1 LNHNV, CDR2 YYDKDF (reference sequence). V gave up 5 bases and J gave up 2 bases; unmatched junction bases: 5. The CDR3 spans 15 residues. DNA of the CDR3: TGTGCCACCAGCTTCGGGACTAGCGGAACCTACGAGCAGTACTTC. It specifies CATSFGTSGTYEQYF. The whole variable domain, filled in from reference TRBV15 and TRBJ2-7, reads DAMVIQNPRYQVTQFGKPVTLSCSQTLNHNVMYWYQQKSSQAPKLLFHYYDKDFNNEADTPDNFQSRRPNTSFCFLDIRSPGLGDTAMYLCATSFGTSGTYEQYFGPGTRLTVT.

This rearrangement joins TRBV5-6 to TRBJ1-2; D is unclear. The V gene's germline CDR1 is SGHDT and CDR2 YYEEEE. The CDR3 spans 12 residues. Trimming shortened V by 2 bases and J by 8 bases, and 10 bases separated the two germline ends. The CDR3 sequence is CASSLSDGGYTF. The DNA of the CDR3 is TGTGCCAGCAGCTTATCGGATGGAGGCTACACCTTC.

The chain employs TRBV6-4 and TRBJ1-2; 9 bases map to TRBD1. Unmatched junction bases numbered 7, after V lost 2 bases and J lost 3 bases. CDR1 is MRHNA and CDR2 is SNTAGT in the germline V gene. The CDR3 consists of 16 residues. CDR3 loop: CASSDLDRTGDYGYTF. DNA of the CDR3: TGTGCCAGCAGTGACCTCGACAGGACAGGGGACTATGGCTACACCTTC.

The chain uses TRBV18 and TRBJ1-2; maybe TRBD1 (6 bases). In germline, CDR1 is KGHSH, CDR2 LQKENI. The CDR3 loop spans 15 amino acids. Trimming removed 6 bases at V and 4 bases at J, with 18 bases between. The CDR3 loop is CASSQHKGGIYGYTF. DNA for the CDR3: TGTGCCAGCTCCCAACATAAGGGGGGAATCTATGGCTACACCTTC. Looking up the rest from reference TRBV18 and TRBJ1-2 gives the full variable domain: NAGVMQNPRHLVRRRGQEARLRCSPMKGHSHVYWYRQLPEEGLKFMVYLQKENIIDESGMPKERFSAEFPKEGPSILRIQQVVRGDSAAYFCASSQHKGGIYGYTFGSGTRLTVV.